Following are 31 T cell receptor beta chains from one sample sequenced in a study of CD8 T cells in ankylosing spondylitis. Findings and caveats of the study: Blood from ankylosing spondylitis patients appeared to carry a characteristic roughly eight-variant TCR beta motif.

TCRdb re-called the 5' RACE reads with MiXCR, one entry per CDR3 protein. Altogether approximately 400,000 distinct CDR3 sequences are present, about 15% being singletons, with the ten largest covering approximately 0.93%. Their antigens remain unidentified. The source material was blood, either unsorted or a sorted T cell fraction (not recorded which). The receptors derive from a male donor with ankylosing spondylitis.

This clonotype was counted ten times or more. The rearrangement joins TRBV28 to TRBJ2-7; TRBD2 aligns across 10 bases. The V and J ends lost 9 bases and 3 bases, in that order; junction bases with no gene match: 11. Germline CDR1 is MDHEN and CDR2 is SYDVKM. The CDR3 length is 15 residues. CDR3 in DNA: TGTGCCAGTACGGACGGGACTAGCGCCTTCTACGAGCAGTACTTC. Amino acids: CASTDGTSAFYEQYF.

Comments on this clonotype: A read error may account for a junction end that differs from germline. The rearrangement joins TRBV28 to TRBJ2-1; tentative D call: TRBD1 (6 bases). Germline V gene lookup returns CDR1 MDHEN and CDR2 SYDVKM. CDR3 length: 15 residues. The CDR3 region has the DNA TGTGCCAGCAGTTTAGCTTCAGGGGCCTACAATGTGCAGTTCTTC. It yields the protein CASSLASGAYNVQFF.

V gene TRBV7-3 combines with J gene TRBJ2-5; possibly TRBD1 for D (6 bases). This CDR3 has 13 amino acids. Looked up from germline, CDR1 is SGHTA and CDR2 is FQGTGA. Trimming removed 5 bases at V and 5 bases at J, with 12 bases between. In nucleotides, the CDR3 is TGTGCCAGCAGCCCAAACACAGGGGAGACCCAGTACTTC. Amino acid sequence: CASSPNTGETQYF.

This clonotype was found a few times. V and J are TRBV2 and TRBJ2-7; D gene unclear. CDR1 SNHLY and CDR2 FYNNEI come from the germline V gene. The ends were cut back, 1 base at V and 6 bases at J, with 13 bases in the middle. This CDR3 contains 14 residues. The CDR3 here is CASSEGAGNFEQYF. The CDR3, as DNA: TGTGCCAGCAGTGAAGGGGCCGGAAATTTCGAGCAGTACTTC.

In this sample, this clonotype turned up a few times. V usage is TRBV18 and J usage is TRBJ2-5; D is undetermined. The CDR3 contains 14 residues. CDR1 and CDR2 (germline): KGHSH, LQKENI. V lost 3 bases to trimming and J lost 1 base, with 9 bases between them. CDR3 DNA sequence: TGTGCCAGCTCACCCGGTCGGCTCCAAGAGACCCAGTACTTC. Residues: CASSPGRLQETQYF.

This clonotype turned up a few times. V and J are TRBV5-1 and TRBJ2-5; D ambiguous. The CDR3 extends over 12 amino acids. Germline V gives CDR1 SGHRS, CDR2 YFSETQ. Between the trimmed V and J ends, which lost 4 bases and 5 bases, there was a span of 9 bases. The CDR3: CASSLTPETQYF. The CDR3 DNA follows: TGCGCCAGCAGCCTGACCCCGGAGACCCAGTACTTC.

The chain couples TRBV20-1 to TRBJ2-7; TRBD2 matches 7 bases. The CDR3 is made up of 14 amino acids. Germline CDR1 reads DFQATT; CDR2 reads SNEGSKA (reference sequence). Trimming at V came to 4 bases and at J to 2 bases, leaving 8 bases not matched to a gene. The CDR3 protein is CSAKNLAVTYEQYF. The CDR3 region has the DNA TGCAGTGCTAAAAACCTAGCGGTTACCTACGAGCAGTACTTC.

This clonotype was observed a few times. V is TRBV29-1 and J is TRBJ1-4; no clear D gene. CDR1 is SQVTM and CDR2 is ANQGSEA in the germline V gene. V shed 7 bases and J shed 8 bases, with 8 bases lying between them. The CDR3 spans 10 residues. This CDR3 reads CSAKGEKLFF. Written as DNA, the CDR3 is TGCAGCGCCAAGGGCGAAAAACTGTTTTTT.

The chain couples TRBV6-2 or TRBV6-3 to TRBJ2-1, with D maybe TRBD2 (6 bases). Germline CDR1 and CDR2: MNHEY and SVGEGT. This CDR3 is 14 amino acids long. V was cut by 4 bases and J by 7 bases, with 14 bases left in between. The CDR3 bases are TGTGCCAGCAGTTTCGGGACTGAAATGAATGAGCAGTTCTTC. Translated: CASSFGTEMNEQFF.

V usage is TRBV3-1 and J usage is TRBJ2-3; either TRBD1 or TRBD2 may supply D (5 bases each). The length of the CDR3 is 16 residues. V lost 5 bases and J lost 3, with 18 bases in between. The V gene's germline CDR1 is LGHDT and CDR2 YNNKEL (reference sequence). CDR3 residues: CASSAPGTGRTDTQYF. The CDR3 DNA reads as TGTGCCAGCAGCGCACCCGGGACCGGCAGAACAGATACGCAGTATTTT.

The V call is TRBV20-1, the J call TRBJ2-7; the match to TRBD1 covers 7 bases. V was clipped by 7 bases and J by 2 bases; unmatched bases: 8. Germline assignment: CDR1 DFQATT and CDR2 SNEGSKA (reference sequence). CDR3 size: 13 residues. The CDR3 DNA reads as TGCAGTGTTTACCGGGACAGTACCTACGAGCAGTACTTC. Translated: CSVYRDSTYEQYF.

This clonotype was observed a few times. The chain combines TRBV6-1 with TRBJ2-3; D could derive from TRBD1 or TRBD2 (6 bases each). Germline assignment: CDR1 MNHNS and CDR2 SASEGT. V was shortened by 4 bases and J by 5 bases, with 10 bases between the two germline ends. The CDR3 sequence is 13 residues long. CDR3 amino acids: CASSAGALDTQYF. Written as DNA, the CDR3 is TGTGCCAGCAGTGCGGGGGCCCTAGATACGCAGTATTTT.

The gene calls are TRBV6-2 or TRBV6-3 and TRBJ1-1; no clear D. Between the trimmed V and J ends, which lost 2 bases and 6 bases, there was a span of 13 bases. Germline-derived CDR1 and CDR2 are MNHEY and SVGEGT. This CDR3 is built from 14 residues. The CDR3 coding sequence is TGTGCCAGCAGTTACGATAGTGTTGCGGCTGAAGCTTTCTTT. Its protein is CASSYDSVAAEAFF.

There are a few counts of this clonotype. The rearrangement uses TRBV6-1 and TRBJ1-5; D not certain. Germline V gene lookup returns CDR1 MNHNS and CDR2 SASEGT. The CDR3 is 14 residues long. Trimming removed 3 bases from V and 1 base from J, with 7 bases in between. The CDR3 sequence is CASSDSSSNQPQHF. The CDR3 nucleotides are TGTGCCAGCAGTGATTCGTCCAGCAATCAGCCCCAGCATTTT.

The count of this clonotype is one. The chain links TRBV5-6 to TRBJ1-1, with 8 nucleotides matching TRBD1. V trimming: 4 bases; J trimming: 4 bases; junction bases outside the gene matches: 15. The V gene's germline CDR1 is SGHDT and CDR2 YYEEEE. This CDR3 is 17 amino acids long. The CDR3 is CASSPGVIRTGRTEAFF. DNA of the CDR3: TGTGCCAGCAGCCCGGGGGTTATTAGGACAGGGCGCACTGAAGCTTTCTTT.

The CDR3 sequence: CATRRRTSSTDTQYF. The CDR3 bases are TGTGCCACCCGACGGAGGACATCTAGCACAGATACGCAGTATTTT. The chain has TRBV7-9 and TRBJ2-3; the D gene could be TRBD1 or TRBD2 (5 bases each). The CDR3 has 15 amino acids. The ends were cut back, 10 bases at V and 0 bases at J, with 17 bases in the middle. Germline V gives CDR1 SEHNR, CDR2 FQNEAQ (reference sequence).

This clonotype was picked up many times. This CDR3 is CASSLDGPTGELFF. DNA of the CDR3: TGCGCCAGCAGCTTGGATGGTCCCACCGGGGAGCTGTTTTTT. J is TRBJ2-2 and V is TRBV5-1; D gene ambiguous. The germline CDR1 and CDR2 sequences are SGHRS and YFSETQ. CDR3 size: 14 residues. Trimming stripped 0 bases from V and 4 bases from J, with 7 bases between.

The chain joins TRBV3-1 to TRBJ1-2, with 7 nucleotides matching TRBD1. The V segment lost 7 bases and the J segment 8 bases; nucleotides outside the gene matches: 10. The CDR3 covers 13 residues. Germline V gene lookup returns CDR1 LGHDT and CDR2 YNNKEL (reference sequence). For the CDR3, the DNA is TGTGCCAGCACCCCAACAGGGGACGGAGGCTACACCTTC. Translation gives CASTPTGDGGYTF.

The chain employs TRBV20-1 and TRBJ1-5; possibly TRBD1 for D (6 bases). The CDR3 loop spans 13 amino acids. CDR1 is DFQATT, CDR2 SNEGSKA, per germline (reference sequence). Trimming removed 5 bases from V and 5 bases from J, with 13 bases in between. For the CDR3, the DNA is TGCAGTGCTTATGGACAGTGGGATCAGCCCCAGCATTTT. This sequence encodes CSAYGQWDQPQHF.

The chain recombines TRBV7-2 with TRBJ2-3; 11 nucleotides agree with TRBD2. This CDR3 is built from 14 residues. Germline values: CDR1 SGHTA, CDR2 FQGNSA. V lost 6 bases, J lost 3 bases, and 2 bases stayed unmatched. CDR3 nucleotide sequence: TGTGCCAGCAGTAGCGGGGGGGGAACAGATACGCAGTATTTT. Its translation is CASSSGGGTDTQYF. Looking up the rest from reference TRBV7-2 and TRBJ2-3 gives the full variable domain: GAGVSQSPSNKVTEKGKDVELRCDPISGHTALYWYRQSLGQGLEFLIYFQGNSAPDKSGLPSDRFSAERTGGSVSTLTIQRTQQEDSAVYLCASSSGGGTDTQYFGPGTRLTVL.

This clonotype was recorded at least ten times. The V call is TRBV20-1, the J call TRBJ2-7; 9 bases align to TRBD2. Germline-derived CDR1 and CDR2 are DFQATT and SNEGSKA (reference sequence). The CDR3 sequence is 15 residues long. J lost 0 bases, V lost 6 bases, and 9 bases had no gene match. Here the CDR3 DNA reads TGCAGTGCCCCGGGACTAGCCCATAGCTCCTACGAGCAGTACTTC. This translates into CSAPGLAHSSYEQYF.

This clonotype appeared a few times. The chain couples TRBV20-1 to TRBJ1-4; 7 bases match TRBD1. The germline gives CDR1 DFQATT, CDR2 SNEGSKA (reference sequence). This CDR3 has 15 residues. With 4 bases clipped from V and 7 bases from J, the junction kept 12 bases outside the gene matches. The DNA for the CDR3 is TGCAGTGCTAAAGTCGGGGTGACAGGGTTTGAAAAACTGTTTTTT. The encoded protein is CSAKVGVTGFEKLFF.

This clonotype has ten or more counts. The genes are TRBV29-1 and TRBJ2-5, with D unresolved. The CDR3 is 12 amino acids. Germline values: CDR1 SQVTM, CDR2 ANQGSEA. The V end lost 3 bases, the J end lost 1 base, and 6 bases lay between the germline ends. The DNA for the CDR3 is TGCAGCGTTGAGAACTTCCAAGAGACCCAGTACTTC. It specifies CSVENFQETQYF.

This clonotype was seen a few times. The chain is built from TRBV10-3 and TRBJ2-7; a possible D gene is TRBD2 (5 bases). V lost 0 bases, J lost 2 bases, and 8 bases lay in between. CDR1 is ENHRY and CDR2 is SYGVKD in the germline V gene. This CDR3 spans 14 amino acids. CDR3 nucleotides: TGTGCCATCAGTGAGTCCGGGGATCCCTACGAGCAGTACTTC. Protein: CAISESGDPYEQYF.

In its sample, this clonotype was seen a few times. CDR3 region: CASSSGTGANQPQHF. The CDR3, as DNA: TGCGCCAGCAGCTCAGGGACAGGGGCTAATCAGCCCCAGCATTTT. V and J are TRBV5-1 and TRBJ1-5, with TRBD1 identical over 10 bases. CDR1 and CDR2 (germline): SGHRS, YFSETQ. Trimming cost V 3 bases and J 4 bases; bases outside gene matches: 4. The CDR3 sequence is 15 residues long.

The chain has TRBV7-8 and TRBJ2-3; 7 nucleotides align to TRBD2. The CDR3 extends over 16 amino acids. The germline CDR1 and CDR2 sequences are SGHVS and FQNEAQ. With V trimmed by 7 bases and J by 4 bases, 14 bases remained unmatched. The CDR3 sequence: CASIPWGEGRADTQYF. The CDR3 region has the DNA TGTGCCAGCATCCCATGGGGGGAGGGCCGTGCAGATACGCAGTATTTT.

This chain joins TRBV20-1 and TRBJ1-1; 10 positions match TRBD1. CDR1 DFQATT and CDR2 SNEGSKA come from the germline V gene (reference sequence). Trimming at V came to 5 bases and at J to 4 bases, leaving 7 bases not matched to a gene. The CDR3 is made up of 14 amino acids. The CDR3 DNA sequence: TGCAGTGCTTTGGGGGACAGGGGATCCACTGAAGCTTTCTTT. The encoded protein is CSALGDRGSTEAFF.

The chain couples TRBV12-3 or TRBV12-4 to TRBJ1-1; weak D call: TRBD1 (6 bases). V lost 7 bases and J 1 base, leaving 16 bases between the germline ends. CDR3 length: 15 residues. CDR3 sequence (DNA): TGTGCCAGCAAAAAATCAGGGGAGGGGAACACTGAAGCTTTCTTT. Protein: CASKKSGEGNTEAFF.

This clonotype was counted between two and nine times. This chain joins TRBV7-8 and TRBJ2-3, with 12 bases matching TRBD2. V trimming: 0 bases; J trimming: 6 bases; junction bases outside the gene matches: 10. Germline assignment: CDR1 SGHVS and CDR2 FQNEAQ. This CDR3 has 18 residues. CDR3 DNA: TGTGCCAGCAGCTTAGCGCCGGGACTAGCGGGCCCCTGGGATACGCAGTATTTT. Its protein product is CASSLAPGLAGPWDTQYF.

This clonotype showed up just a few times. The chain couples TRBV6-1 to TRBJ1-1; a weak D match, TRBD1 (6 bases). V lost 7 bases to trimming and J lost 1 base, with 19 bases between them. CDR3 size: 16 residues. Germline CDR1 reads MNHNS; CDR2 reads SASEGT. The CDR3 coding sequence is TGTGCCAGCACAAAAGTGGGGACAAGTAAGAACACTGAAGCTTTCTTT. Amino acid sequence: CASTKVGTSKNTEAFF.

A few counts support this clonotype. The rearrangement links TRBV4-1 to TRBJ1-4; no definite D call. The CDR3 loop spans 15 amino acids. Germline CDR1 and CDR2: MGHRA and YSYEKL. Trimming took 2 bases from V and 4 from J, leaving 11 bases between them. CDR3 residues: CASSQPRARNEKLFF. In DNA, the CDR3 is TGCGCCAGCAGCCAACCCCGGGCCCGTAATGAAAAACTGTTTTTT.